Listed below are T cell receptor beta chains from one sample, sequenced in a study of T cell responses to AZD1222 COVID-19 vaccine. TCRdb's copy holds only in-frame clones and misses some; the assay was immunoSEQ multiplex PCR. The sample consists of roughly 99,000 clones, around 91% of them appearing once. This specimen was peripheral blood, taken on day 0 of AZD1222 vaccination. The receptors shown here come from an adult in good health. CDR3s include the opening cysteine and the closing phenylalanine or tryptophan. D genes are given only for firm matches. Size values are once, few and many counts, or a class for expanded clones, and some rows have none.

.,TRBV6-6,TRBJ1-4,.,TGTGCCAGCAGTTACTCTGGGGCAGAGGAAAAACTGTTTTTT,CASSYSGAEEKLFF
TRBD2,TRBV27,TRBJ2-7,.,TGTGCCAGCAGTCCCGTAGCGGGGGAATACGAGCAGTACTTC,CASSPVAGEYEQYF
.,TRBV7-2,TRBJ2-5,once,TGTGCCAGCAGCTTAGAGGTAGGTCGCCAAGAGACCCAGTACTTC,CASSLEVGRQETQYF
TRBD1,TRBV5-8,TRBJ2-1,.,TGTGCCAGCAGCTTCACCACGGGACAGGGCTACAATGAGCAGTTCTTC,CASSFTTGQGYNEQFF
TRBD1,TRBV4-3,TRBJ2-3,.,TGCGCCAGCAGCCAACAGTTTCAGGGGGCCACAGATACGCAGTATTTT,CASSQQFQGATDTQYF
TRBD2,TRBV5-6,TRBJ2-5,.,TGTGCCAGCAGCAAGCGGGGCGGGGGCCAAGAGACCCAGTACTTC,CASSKRGGGQETQYF
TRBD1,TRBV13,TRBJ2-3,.,TGTGCCAGCAGCTCGTACCGCCGGGACAGGGGGCGGTCAGGCACAGATACGCAGTATTTT,CASSSYRRDRGRSGTDTQYF
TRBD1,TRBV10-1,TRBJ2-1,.,TGCGCCAGCAGTGAGTCTGACAGGGCTATAGATGGGGATGAGCAGTTCTTC,CASSESDRAIDGDEQFF
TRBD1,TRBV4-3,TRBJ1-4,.,TGCGCCAGCAGCCATCACGGACAGGGAACCTCAACTAATGAAAAACTGTTTTTT,CASSHHGQGTSTNEKLFF
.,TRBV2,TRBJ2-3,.,TGTGCCAGCAAAACACCTGGTGATACGCAGTATTTT,CASKTPGDTQYF
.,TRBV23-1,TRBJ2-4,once,TGCGCCAGCAGTCAAGTCAATGGGGACACGGGGAGAGGGGACAAAAACATTCAGTACTTC,CASSQVNGDTGRGDKNIQYF
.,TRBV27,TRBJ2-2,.,TGTGCCAGCAGTTTCCTCCCCTTAGGATTAGCTGCGGGCACCGGGGAGCTGTTTTTT,CASSFLPLGLAAGTGELFF
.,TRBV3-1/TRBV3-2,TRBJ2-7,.,TGTGCCAGCAGCCAACTGCCGGGCGACGAGCAGTACTTC,CASSQLPGDEQYF
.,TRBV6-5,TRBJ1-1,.,TGTGCCAGCAGAATCAGGACGGCTATGAACACTGAAGCTTTCTTT,CASRIRTAMNTEAFF
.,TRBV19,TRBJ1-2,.,TGTGCCAGTAGTATCAGGGGTAGGAACTATGGCTACACCTTC,CASSIRGRNYGYTF
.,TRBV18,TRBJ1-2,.,TGTGCCAGCTCACCAAAGGGCCTACAGGGAGGAGGTAGTGGCTACACCTTC,CASSPKGLQGGGSGYTF
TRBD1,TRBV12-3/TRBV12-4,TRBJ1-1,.,TGTGCCAGCAGACACAGGGGGCTCACTGAAGCTTTCTTT,CASRHRGLTEAFF
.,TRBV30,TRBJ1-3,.,TGTGCCTGGAGCCCACGGGGAGGGATCTCTGGAAACACCATATATTTT,CAWSPRGGISGNTIYF
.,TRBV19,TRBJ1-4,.,TGTGCCAGTAGTATTGATCCAGGGACAGAAAAACTGTTTTTT,CASSIDPGTEKLFF
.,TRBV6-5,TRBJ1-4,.,TGTGCCAGCAGAAATCAAGGGGTAGCTAATGAAAAACTGTTTTTT,CASRNQGVANEKLFF
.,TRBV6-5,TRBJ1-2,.,TGTGCCAGTCTTGCACCCCTCTATGGCTACACCTTC,CASLAPLYGYTF
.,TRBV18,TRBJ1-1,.,TGTGCCAGCTCACCCGGGAACACTGAAGCTTTCTTT,CASSPGNTEAFF
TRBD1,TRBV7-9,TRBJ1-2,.,TGTGCCAGCAGCCCTCCAGAGCAGGGGGCGGGGAGGGGCTACACCTTC,CASSPPEQGAGRGYTF